This T cell receptor (beta chain) was identified during a study of identifying expanded T cells in peripheral blood. General study points: Technical replicates showed roughly 1.2 changed clones; roughly two weeks around 15; four weeks 19. Approximately 2-week clone count variance significantly increased as total template count grew.

During the collection period, no donor immune events like infections were recorded. Using immunoSEQ multiplex PCR, the repertoire was profiled, and TCRdb retains in-frame clones only, with some absent. The sample contains about 130,000 clones, 75% to 90% of which appear only once. This CDR3 spans 15 amino acids. Trimming cost V 4 bases and J 0 bases; bases outside gene matches: 4. Germline V CDR1 and CDR2: SGDLS, YYNGEE. Worth noting for this clone: The antigen remains unidentified.

What was sequenced was blood. The chain has TRBV9 and TRBJ1-1, with 9 positions matching TRBD1. The TCR originated in a person aged 18 to 70 in good health. The CDR3 DNA is TGTGCCAGCAGCCCCCGGACAGGGGTGAACACTGAAGCTTTCTTT. It codes for CASSPRTGVNTEAFF.